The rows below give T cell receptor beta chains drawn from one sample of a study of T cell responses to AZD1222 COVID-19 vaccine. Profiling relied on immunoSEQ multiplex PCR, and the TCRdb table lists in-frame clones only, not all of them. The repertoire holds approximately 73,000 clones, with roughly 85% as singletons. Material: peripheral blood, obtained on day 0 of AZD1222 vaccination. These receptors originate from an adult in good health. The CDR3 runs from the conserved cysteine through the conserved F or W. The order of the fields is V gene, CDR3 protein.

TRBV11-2 CASSLLGGRGNSPLHF
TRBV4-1 CASSLGEGPDEQYF
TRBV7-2 CASKPRGGNTEAFF
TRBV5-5 CASSFEFGTDTQYF
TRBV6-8 CASSSSEQYF
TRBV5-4 CASSIDGYEQPQHF
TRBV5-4 CASSSTSYNEQFF
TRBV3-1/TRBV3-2 CASSARDRGLGGELFF
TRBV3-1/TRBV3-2 CASSLLSYEQYF
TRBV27 CASSLAPIESEAFF
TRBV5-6 CASSLLGGRVSYGYTF
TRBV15 CATSRDSGGSYEQYF
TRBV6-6 CASGFGGEWDF
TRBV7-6 CASSRLPGGPRGLSYNSPLHF
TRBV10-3 CAISDRESTYNEQFF
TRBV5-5 CASSSPGQGFEAFF
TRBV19 CASSPGLQETQYF
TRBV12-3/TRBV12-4 CASSLNGYTF
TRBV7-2 CASSFTENYGYTF
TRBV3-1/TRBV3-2 CASSQGEGGSEAFF
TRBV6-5 CASREGRRNTEAFF
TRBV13 CASSIDLGTQYF
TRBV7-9 CASSIGTGLYNEQFF
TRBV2 CASSIRGGNEKLFF
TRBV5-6 CASSAESQPQHF
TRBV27 CASSSYGGGPNQPQHF
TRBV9 CASSVGGQNEKLFF
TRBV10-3 CAISGTRSEAFF
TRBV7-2 CASSLSGTQETQYF
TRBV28 CASSLGQALGVYGYTF
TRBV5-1 CASSLAGTGTDTQYF
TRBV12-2 CASRSNGLAGLNEQFF
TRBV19 CASSKETVAKNIQYF
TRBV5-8 CASSSNSGTRLYGYTF
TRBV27 CASSSTPGTGGTMGAYEQYF
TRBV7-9 CASSPYDRGPNTEAFF
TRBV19 CASSIVGAGGELFF
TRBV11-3 CASSLRQGEAFF
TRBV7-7 CASSHGLADYNEQFF
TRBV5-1 CASSTDSPYNSPLHF
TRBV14 CASSQDSSGGRDEQFF
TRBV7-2 CASSLVAGSWVEAYEQYF
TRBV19 CASSSSDTGELFF
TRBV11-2 CASSLTGTGNEKLFF
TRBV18 CASSPDRGLNTEAFF
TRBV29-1 CSVEGLADPLSSYNEQFF
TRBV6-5 CASSFRTAQNEKLFF
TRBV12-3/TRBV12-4 CASSLVREQFF
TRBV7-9 CASSGRTSGVNEQFF
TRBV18 CASSPPLAWNTGELFF